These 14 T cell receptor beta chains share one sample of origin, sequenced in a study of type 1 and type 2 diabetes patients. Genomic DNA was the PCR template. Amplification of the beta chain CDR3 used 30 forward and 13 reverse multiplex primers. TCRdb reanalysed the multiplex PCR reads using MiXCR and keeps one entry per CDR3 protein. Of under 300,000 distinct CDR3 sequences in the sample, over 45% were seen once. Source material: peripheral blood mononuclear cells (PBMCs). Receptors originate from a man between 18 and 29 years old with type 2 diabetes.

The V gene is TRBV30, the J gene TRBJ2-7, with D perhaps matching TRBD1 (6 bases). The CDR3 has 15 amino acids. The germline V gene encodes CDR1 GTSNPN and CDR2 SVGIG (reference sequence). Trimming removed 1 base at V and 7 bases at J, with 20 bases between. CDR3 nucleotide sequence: TGTGCCTGGAGTGCCTCGGGACAAGGGGCGGGTGAGCAGTACTTC. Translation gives CAWSASGQGAGEQYF.

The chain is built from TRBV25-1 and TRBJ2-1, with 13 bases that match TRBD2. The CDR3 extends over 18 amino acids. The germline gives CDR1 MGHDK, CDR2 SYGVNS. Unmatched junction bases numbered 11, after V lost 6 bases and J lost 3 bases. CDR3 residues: CASSHLPGLAGLYNEQFF. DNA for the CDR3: TGTGCCAGCAGCCATCTACCGGGACTAGCGGGACTCTACAATGAGCAGTTCTTC.

CDR3 DNA: TGTGCCAGTAGCTTGGGATGGGGGCGGGGTCCTCAAGAGACCCAGTACTTC. Translation gives CASSLGWGRGPQETQYF. The chain employs TRBV2 and TRBJ2-5; D may match TRBD1 or TRBD2 (6 bases each). This CDR3 has 17 residues. V was pared by 9 bases and J by 2 bases, with 25 bases between. The germline CDR1 and CDR2 sequences are SNHLY and FYNNEI.

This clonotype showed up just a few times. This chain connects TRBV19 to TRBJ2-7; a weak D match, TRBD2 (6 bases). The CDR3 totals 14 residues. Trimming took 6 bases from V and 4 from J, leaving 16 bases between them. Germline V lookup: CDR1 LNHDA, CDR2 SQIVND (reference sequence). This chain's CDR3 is CASSGRGRVYEQYF. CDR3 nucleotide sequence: TGTGCCAGTAGCGGGCGGGGCAGGGTTTACGAGCAGTACTTC.

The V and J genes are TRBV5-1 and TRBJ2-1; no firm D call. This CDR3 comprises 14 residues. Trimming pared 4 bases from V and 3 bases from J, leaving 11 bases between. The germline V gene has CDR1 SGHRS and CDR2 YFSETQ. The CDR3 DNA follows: TGCGCCAGCAGCCAGCCCCCTCTCTACAATGAGCAGTTCTTC. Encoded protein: CASSQPPLYNEQFF.

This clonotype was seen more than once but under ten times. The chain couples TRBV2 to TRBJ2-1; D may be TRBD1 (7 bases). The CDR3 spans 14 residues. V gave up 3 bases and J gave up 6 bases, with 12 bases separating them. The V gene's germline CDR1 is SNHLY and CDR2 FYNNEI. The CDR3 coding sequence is TGTGCCAGCAGTGAGGGGGGACAGTTCAATGAGCAGTTCTTC. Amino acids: CASSEGGQFNEQFF.

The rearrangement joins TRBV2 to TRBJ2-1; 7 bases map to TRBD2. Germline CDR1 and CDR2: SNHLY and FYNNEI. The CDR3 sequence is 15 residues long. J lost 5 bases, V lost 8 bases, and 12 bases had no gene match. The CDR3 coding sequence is TGTGCCAGCGGGGGAGGGAGAGAGAGACACAATGAGCAGTTCTTC. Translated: CASGGGRERHNEQFF.

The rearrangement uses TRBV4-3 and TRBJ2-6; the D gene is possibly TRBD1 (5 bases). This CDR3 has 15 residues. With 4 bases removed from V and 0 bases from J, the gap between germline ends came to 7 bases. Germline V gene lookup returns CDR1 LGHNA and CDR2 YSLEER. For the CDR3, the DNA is TGCGCCAGCAGCCTCAGGGTCTCTGGGGCCAACGTCCTGACTTTC. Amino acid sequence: CASSLRVSGANVLTF.

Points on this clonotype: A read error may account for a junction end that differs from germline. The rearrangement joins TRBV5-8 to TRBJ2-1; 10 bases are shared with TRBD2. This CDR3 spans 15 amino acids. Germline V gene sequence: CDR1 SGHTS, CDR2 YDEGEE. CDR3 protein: CASRPLAGEGNEQFF. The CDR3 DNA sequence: TGCGCCAGCAGACCGCTAGCGGGGGAGGGCAATGAGCAGTTCTTC.

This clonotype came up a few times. The DNA for the CDR3 is TGTGCCAGCAGAAGACAGGGTTCCGGCTATGGCTACACCTTC. Translation gives CASRRQGSGYGYTF. The chain is built from TRBV12-3 or TRBV12-4 and TRBJ1-2; the match to TRBD1 covers 7 bases. Trimming at V came to 6 bases and at J to 4 bases, leaving 8 bases not matched to a gene. The CDR3 is made up of 14 amino acids.

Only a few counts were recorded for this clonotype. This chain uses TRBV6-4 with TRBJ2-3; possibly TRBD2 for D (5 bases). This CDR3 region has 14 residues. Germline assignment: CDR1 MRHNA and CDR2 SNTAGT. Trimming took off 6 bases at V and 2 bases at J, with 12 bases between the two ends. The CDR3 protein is CASSASGPTDTQYF. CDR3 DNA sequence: TGTGCCAGCAGCGCCAGCGGCCCCACAGATACGCAGTATTTT.

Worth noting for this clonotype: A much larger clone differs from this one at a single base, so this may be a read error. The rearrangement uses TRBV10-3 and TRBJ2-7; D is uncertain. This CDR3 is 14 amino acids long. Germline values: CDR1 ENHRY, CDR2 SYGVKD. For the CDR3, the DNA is TGTGCCGTCAGTGAGTCGAACAGTCCCTACGAGCAGTACTTC. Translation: CAVSESNSPYEQYF.

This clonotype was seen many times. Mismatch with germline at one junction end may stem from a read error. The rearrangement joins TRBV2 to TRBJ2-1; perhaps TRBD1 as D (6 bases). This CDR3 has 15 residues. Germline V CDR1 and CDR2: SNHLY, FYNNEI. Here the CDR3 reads CASSESGQIYKEQFF. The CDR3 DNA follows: TGTGCCAGCAGTGAATCAGGACAGATATACAAAGAGCAGTTCTTC.

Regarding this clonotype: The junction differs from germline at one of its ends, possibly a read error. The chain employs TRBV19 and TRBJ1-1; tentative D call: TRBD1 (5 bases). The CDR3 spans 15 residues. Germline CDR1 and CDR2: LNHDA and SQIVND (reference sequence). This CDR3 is CASSSLWGENTEASF. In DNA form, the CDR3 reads TGTGCCAGTAGTTCCTTATGGGGGGAGAACACTGAAGCTTCCTTT.